Listed here are 31 T cell receptor beta chains from one sample, sequenced in a study of technical replicates of blood from a handful of donors. Some clones are missing from TCRdb's copy, which holds only in-frame ones; the method was immunoSEQ multiplex PCR. The sample has 53,000 or so clones, roughly 93% seen once. Sequenced sample: PBMCs. The source is a human donor in good health. Some clones in this sample may be carry-over from other donors' samples.

The chain employs TRBV4-3 and TRBJ1-2; 9 bases are a match to TRBD1. After removal of 4 bases from V and 10 bases from J, the junction contained 13 bases not matched to a gene. This CDR3 has 15 amino acids. Germline CDR1 reads LGHNA; CDR2 reads YSLEER. CDR3: CASSLSAGTGLDYTF. For the CDR3, the DNA is TGCGCCAGCAGCCTGAGTGCCGGGACAGGGCTTGACTACACCTTC.

The chain combines TRBV19 with TRBJ2-3; D possibly corresponds to TRBD1 (6 bases). The CDR3 length is 15 residues. V was pared by 1 base and J by 1 base, with 9 bases between. CDR1 is LNHDA, CDR2 SQIVND, per germline (reference sequence). CDR3 loop: CASSIAQGRTDTQYF. For the CDR3, the DNA is TGTGCCAGTAGTATAGCGCAGGGGCGCACAGATACGCAGTATTTT.

J is TRBJ2-1 and V is TRBV5-1; 8 positions match TRBD2. V gave up 0 bases and J gave up 5 bases; unmatched junction bases: 4. Germline V lookup: CDR1 SGHRS, CDR2 YFSETQ. This CDR3 comprises 15 residues. This CDR3 reads CASSLGGLVHNEQFF. CDR3 nucleotide sequence: TGCGCCAGCAGCTTGGGGGGACTAGTCCACAATGAGCAGTTCTTC.

The chain carries TRBV7-8 and TRBJ2-7; D uncertain. Germline assignment: CDR1 SGHVS and CDR2 FQNEAQ. Trimming pared 5 bases from V and 6 bases from J, leaving 20 bases between. This CDR3 comprises 15 residues. CDR3 sequence (DNA): TGTGCCAGCAGCCCCCAACCAGGCCCAGCACGCGAGCAGTACTTC. Translation gives CASSPQPGPAREQYF.

The CDR3 bases are TGTGCCAGTATGGGTAGCGGGGGGTTTTTTGGCACAGATACGCAGTATTTT. It codes for CASMGSGGFFGTDTQYF. The chain links TRBV19 to TRBJ2-3; 10 nucleotides line up with TRBD2. Per germline, CDR1 LNHDA and CDR2 SQIVND (reference sequence). Trimming removed 7 bases from V and 1 base from J; junction bases left unmatched: 11. This CDR3 comprises 17 residues.

J is TRBJ2-3 and V is TRBV5-1, with D possibly matching TRBD2 (6 bases). CDR1 and CDR2 from the germline V gene are SGHRS and YFSETQ. V shed 6 bases and J shed 6 bases, with 17 bases lying between them. This CDR3 has 14 residues. CDR3 in amino acids: CASMERADRDTQYF. The CDR3 nucleotides are TGCGCCAGCATGGAGCGGGCCGATCGTGATACGCAGTATTTT.

The genes are TRBV30 and TRBJ2-6; D is unresolved. V lost 4 bases and J lost 0, with 7 bases in between. This CDR3 is built from 14 residues. CDR1 GTSNPN and CDR2 SVGIG come from the germline V gene (reference sequence). The CDR3 region has the DNA TGTGCCTGGACCCGCTACTCTGGGGCCAACGTCCTGACTTTC. Translation: CAWTRYSGANVLTF.

The CDR3 sequence is CASRPFASGPTYEQYF. The CDR3 coding sequence is TGTGCCAGTAGGCCCTTCGCTAGCGGTCCTACCTACGAGCAGTACTTC. The chain joins TRBV19 to TRBJ2-7; TRBD2 matches at 7 bases. There are 16 residues in the CDR3. V gave up 6 bases and J gave up 2 bases; unmatched junction bases: 13. Germline V lookup: CDR1 LNHDA, CDR2 SQIVND (reference sequence).

The chain employs TRBV7-3 and TRBJ2-7; a weak D match, TRBD2 (6 bases). The CDR3 has 18 amino acids. Between the trimmed V and J ends, which lost 2 bases and 2 bases, there was a span of 22 bases. Germline-derived CDR1 and CDR2 are SGHTA and FQGTGA. In DNA, the CDR3 is TGTGCCAGCAGCTTACCCTTCTCCTTCTGGAGGGTCGCCTACGAGCAGTACTTC. This gives the protein CASSLPFSFWRVAYEQYF.

This rearrangement joins TRBV25-1 to TRBJ2-3; TRBD2 aligns across 8 bases. V was clipped by 4 bases and J by 4 bases; unmatched bases: 13. Per the germline V gene, CDR1 is MGHDK and CDR2 is SYGVNS. The CDR3 totals 17 residues. The CDR3 nucleotides are TGTGCCAGCAGTGGAAGCGGGGGTCAAAATAGCGCAGATACGCAGTATTTT. This gives the protein CASSGSGGQNSADTQYF.

This sequence joins TRBV30 and TRBJ1-1; 10 nucleotides match TRBD1. Germline CDR1 is GTSNPN and CDR2 is SVGIG (reference sequence). The CDR3 is 15 residues long. The J segment lost 5 bases and the V segment lost 1 base, leaving 7 bases of the junction unmatched. The CDR3: CAWSEGTGEVTEAFF. CDR3 coding DNA: TGTGCCTGGAGTGAAGGGACAGGGGAGGTTACTGAAGCTTTCTTT.

The chain uses TRBV19 and TRBJ1-2; D possibly corresponds to TRBD1 (5 bases). Trimming took off 7 bases at V and 7 bases at J, with 16 bases between the two ends. The CDR3 is 13 amino acids. Germline CDR1 reads LNHDA; CDR2 reads SQIVND (reference sequence). The CDR3 loop is CASTQRGFRGYTF. CDR3 sequence (DNA): TGTGCCAGTACCCAGCGGGGGTTTCGTGGCTACACCTTC.

The chain combines TRBV4-3 with TRBJ1-2, with D possibly matching TRBD1 (5 bases). Germline-derived CDR1 and CDR2 are LGHNA and YSLEER. V lost 0 bases, J lost 8 bases, and 13 bases lay in between. The CDR3 spans 14 residues. The CDR3 here is CASSQEAGLGGYTF. For the CDR3, the DNA is TGCGCCAGCAGCCAAGAAGCGGGGCTAGGGGGCTACACCTTC.

The chain joins TRBV2 to TRBJ2-3; 7 bases fit TRBD2. The CDR3 length is 13 residues. CDR1 is SNHLY and CDR2 is FYNNEI in the germline V gene. After removal of 8 bases from V and 2 bases from J, the junction contained 4 bases not matched to a gene. DNA of the CDR3: TGTGCCAGCCCCGGGACTAACACAGATACGCAGTATTTT. This encodes CASPGTNTDTQYF.

A few counts support this clone. The chain couples TRBV6-4 to TRBJ2-2; D is ambiguous. This CDR3 contains 15 residues. V was clipped by 0 bases and J by 3 bases, with 8 bases between them. The germline gives CDR1 MRHNA, CDR2 SNTAGT. This chain's CDR3 is CASSDSRSDTGELFF. In DNA form, the CDR3 reads TGTGCCAGCAGTGACTCGAGGTCAGACACCGGGGAGCTGTTTTTT.

The chain is built from TRBV7-2 and TRBJ1-6; possible D gene TRBD1, 5 bases. V was clipped by 2 bases and J by 7 bases, with 12 bases between them. CDR3 length: 15 amino acids. Per germline, CDR1 SGHTA and CDR2 FQGNSA. The CDR3 DNA reads as TGTGCCAGCAGCTTATATCAGGGTAACAATTCACCCCTCCACTTT. Translated, it gives CASSLYQGNNSPLHF.

The rearrangement links TRBV25-1 to TRBJ1-3, with D perhaps matching TRBD1 (6 bases). Germline CDR1 is MGHDK and CDR2 is SYGVNS. Between the trimmed V and J ends, which lost 2 bases and 4 bases, there was a span of 18 bases. The CDR3 has 17 amino acids. The CDR3, as DNA: TGTGCCAGCAGTGAAGGCGTTAGGGGGAGCTCCGGAAACACCATATATTTT. This gives the protein CASSEGVRGSSGNTIYF.

J is TRBJ2-3 and V is TRBV11-3; 7 bases fit TRBD2. The V segment lost 5 bases and the J segment 8 bases; nucleotides outside the gene matches: 13. This CDR3 is built from 15 residues. Germline loops: CDR1 SGHNT, CDR2 YENEEA. As DNA, the CDR3 is TGTGCCAGCAGCCCACCCCGACTAGCCACGGTTACGCAGTATTTT. Translation: CASSPPRLATVTQYF.

The chain joins TRBV2 to TRBJ1-1; 7 bases align to TRBD1. Germline CDR1 and CDR2: SNHLY and FYNNEI. CDR3 size: 13 residues. V dropped 5 bases and J dropped 8; count of bases not matched to a gene: 8. CDR3 loop: CASSWTGGVEAFF. CDR3 DNA sequence: TGTGCCAGCAGTTGGACAGGCGGTGTAGAAGCTTTCTTT.

This clone was counted a single time. The chain links TRBV7-2 to TRBJ2-3; no clear D gene. The CDR3 contains 11 residues. From germline, CDR1 is SGHTA and CDR2 FQGNSA. V was trimmed by 7 bases and J by 6 bases, leaving 8 bases between them. CDR3 sequence (DNA): TGTGCCAGCACCAACCGGGATACGCAGTATTTT. Encoded protein: CASTNRDTQYF.

The genes are TRBV9 and TRBJ2-1; 8 nucleotides line up with TRBD2. Trimming removed 0 bases from V and 4 bases from J; junction bases left unmatched: 9. The CDR3 sequence is 17 residues long. The germline gives CDR1 SGDLS, CDR2 YYNGEE. Written as DNA, the CDR3 is TGTGCCAGCAGCGTAGCCCCCCCGGGGGGGGATTACAATGAGCAGTTCTTC. It encodes CASSVAPPGGDYNEQFF.

V usage is TRBV6-6 and J usage is TRBJ2-7; 7 bases match TRBD1. After removal of 4 bases from V and 6 bases from J, the junction contained 9 bases not matched to a gene. The germline V gene has CDR1 MNHNY and CDR2 SVGAGI (reference sequence). The CDR3 has 14 amino acids. CDR3 coding DNA: TGTGCCAGCAGTTTCGGGACAGAGACTTCCGAGCAGTACTTC. Amino acids: CASSFGTETSEQYF.

The chain combines TRBV5-1 with TRBJ2-1, with TRBD2 matching over 8 bases. This CDR3 is built from 15 residues. CDR1 and CDR2 (germline): SGHRS, YFSETQ. After removal of 4 bases from V and 6 bases from J, the junction contained 9 bases not matched to a gene. The CDR3 region has the DNA TGCGCCAGCAGCATTACTAGCGGACCTACCAATGAGCAGTTCTTC. Translating gives CASSITSGPTNEQFF.

The chain employs TRBV7-8 and TRBJ2-2, with 7 bases aligning to TRBD2. The CDR3 runs to 16 residues. Germline CDR1 reads SGHVS; CDR2 reads FQNEAQ. Trimming cost V 5 bases and J 2 bases; bases outside gene matches: 8. Here the CDR3 DNA reads TGTGCCAGCAGCAACCCCGGGAGGACCAACACCGGGGAGCTGTTTTTT. As protein: CASSNPGRTNTGELFF.

This clone appeared a few times. The genes are TRBV5-1 and TRBJ2-3, with 10 bases fitting TRBD1. The CDR3 length is 15 residues. The germline CDR1 and CDR2 sequences are SGHRS and YFSETQ. V was clipped by 4 bases and J by 3 bases; unmatched bases: 5. The CDR3 protein is CASSGGTGETDTQYF. In DNA, the CDR3 is TGCGCCAGCAGCGGGGGGACAGGGGAAACAGATACGCAGTATTTT. The full variable domain, with the rest looked up from reference TRBV5-1 and TRBJ2-3, is KAGVTQTPRYLIKTRGQQVTLSCSPISGHRSVSWYQQTPGQGLQFLFEYFSETQRNKGNFPGRFSGRQFSNSRSEMNVSTLELGDSALYLCASSGGTGETDTQYFGPGTRLTVL.

The genes are TRBV7-9 and TRBJ2-1; 11 nucleotides line up with TRBD2. CDR1 and CDR2 from the germline V gene are SEHNR and FQNEAQ (reference sequence). Trimming took 5 bases from V and 4 from J; bases not matched to a gene: 7. This CDR3 comprises 16 residues. The DNA for the CDR3 is TGTGCCAGCAGCCGGGTAACTAGCGGGAGTTACAATGAGCAGTTCTTC. Translating gives CASSRVTSGSYNEQFF.

Only a few counts were recorded for this clone. This chain joins TRBV7-2 and TRBJ2-1; D perhaps matches TRBD2 (6 bases). Germline CDR1 is SGHTA and CDR2 is FQGNSA. The CDR3 sequence is 15 residues long. The V end was cut by 2 bases, the J end by 5 bases, with 13 bases between. The CDR3 sequence: CASSLTGGVDNEQFF. The DNA for the CDR3 is TGTGCCAGCAGCTTAACCGGGGGAGTTGACAATGAGCAGTTCTTC.

The chain joins TRBV10-3 to TRBJ2-2, with D unresolved. The germline V gene has CDR1 ENHRY and CDR2 SYGVKD. The germline V and J ends were trimmed by 3 bases and 5 bases, with 10 bases remaining between them. The CDR3 is 14 amino acids. CDR3 sequence reads: CAISDLGRTGELFF. The CDR3, as DNA: TGTGCCATCAGTGATCTAGGAAGGACCGGGGAGCTGTTTTTT.

The rearrangement joins TRBV5-6 to TRBJ2-3, with D tentatively TRBD2 (6 bases). Germline assignment: CDR1 SGHDT and CDR2 YYEEEE. V gave up 1 base and J gave up 2 bases, with 14 bases separating them. This CDR3 is 16 amino acids long. CDR3 protein: CASSLFGGTFTDTQYF. The CDR3 DNA follows: TGTGCCAGCAGCTTGTTTGGGGGGACTTTCACAGATACGCAGTATTTT.

The gene calls are TRBV7-9 and TRBJ2-5; D is unclear. The CDR3 length is 15 residues. Germline V gene data show CDR1 as SEHNR and CDR2 as FQNEAQ (reference sequence). The germline V and J ends were trimmed by 5 bases and 5 bases, with 18 bases remaining between them. Here the CDR3 reads CASSPGDSRRETQYF. The DNA of the CDR3 is TGTGCCAGCAGCCCCGGCGATAGTCGGCGGGAGACCCAGTACTTC.

The V and J genes are TRBV10-2 and TRBJ1-6; possibly TRBD1 for D (6 bases). This CDR3 spans 13 amino acids. Germline V CDR1 and CDR2: WSHSY, SAAADI. V lost 8 bases and J lost 4, with 9 bases in between. The CDR3: CASRDIYNSPLHF. The CDR3 DNA reads as TGCGCCAGCCGGGACATTTATAATTCACCCCTCCACTTT.